The 14 T cell receptor beta chains in this list originate from one sample, sequenced in a study of OX40 agonist ivuxolimab in advanced cancers. The repertoire was sequenced with immunoSEQ multiplex PCR; TCRdb's copy has only in-frame clones and lacks some. This sample has tens of thousands of clones, with 65% to 90% found just once. The source was CD4+ or CD8+ T cells sorted from blood, collected in a trial of the OX40 agonist ivuxolimab. Source of these receptors: an adult with an advanced solid tumor such as melanoma, head and neck, liver or kidney cancer.

V gene TRBV28 combines with J gene TRBJ1-1; TRBD1 agrees at 7 bases. Trimming took 6 bases from V and 0 from J; bases not matched to a gene: 7. CDR1 MDHEN and CDR2 SYDVKM come from the germline V gene. There are 15 residues in the CDR3. CDR3 bases: TGTGCCAGCAGGATAAGGGGGCCCATGAACACTGAAGCTTTCTTT. It translates to CASRIRGPMNTEAFF. Based on the CDR3 plus reference TRBV28 and TRBJ1-1, the full variable domain is DVKVTQSSRYLVKRTGEKVFLECVQDMDHENMFWYRQDPGLGLRLIYFSYDVKMKEKGDIPEGYSVSREKKERFSLILESASTNQTSMYLCASRIRGPMNTEAFFGQGTRLTVV.

J is TRBJ2-5 and V is TRBV19, with 7 bases matching TRBD1. The J call could be wrong; TRBJ2-7 is a better fit for the DNA end. CDR3 size: 16 residues. Germline CDR1 LNHDA, CDR2 SQIVND (reference sequence). The CDR3 nucleotides are TGTGCCAGTAGCGCCAATGGTAGGGGGCCCTCCTACGAGCAGTACTTC. It yields the protein CASSANGRGPSYEQYF.

The gene calls are TRBV5-1 and TRBJ1-4, with 7 bases fitting TRBD1. The CDR3 has 14 amino acids. Losses at the gene ends were 2 bases for V and 7 bases for J; bases not matched to a gene: 5. Germline CDR1 SGHRS, CDR2 YFSETQ. CDR3 amino acids: CASSLGGVGEKLFF. The CDR3 DNA is TGCGCCAGCAGCTTAGGGGGCGTCGGTGAAAAACTGTTTTTT.

This clone was detected once. The chain recombines TRBV19 with TRBJ1-4, with 7 bases fitting TRBD1. CDR1 and CDR2 from the germline V gene are LNHDA and SQIVND (reference sequence). The CDR3 contains 14 residues. V lost 6 bases and J lost 6; bases outside the gene matches: 7. The CDR3 DNA follows: TGTGCCAGTAGCACAGGGGCGTCGGATGAAAAACTGTTTTTT. It is translated as CASSTGASDEKLFF.

The V gene is TRBV9, the J gene TRBJ2-3; tentative D call: TRBD2 (6 bases). Germline lookup yields CDR1 SGDLS and CDR2 YYNGEE. V lost 3 bases and J lost 8, with 19 bases in between. This CDR3 region has 15 residues. This CDR3 is CASSGGEGVRFTQYF. DNA for the CDR3: TGTGCCAGCAGCGGCGGGGAAGGGGTGCGGTTTACGCAGTATTTT.

The chain combines TRBV30 with TRBJ2-3, with D unclear. The CDR3 has 16 residues. Germline assignment: CDR1 GTSNPN and CDR2 SVGIG (reference sequence). V was cut by 2 bases and J by 2 bases, with 17 bases left in between. The CDR3 nucleotides are TGTGCCTGGAGTCAGTCCGGCAGGCAAATCACAGATACGCAGTATTTT. Its translation is CAWSQSGRQITDTQYF.

This clone has just one count. This chain connects TRBV9 to TRBJ1-3; D gene unclear. The CDR3 loop spans 16 amino acids. Germline CDR1 and CDR2: SGDLS and YYNGEE. V was pared by 0 bases and J by 7 bases, with 17 bases between. The CDR3 coding sequence is TGTGCCAGCAGCGTAGATGCCACCCGCCCGTGGAACACCATATATTTT. Translated: CASSVDATRPWNTIYF.

This clone appeared once. This chain uses TRBV28 with TRBJ1-2; 7 nucleotides align to TRBD1. CDR3 length: 16 residues. V shed 5 bases, J shed 3 bases, and the junction held 12 bases outside the gene matches. Germline V lookup: CDR1 MDHEN, CDR2 SYDVKM. The chain's CDR3 is CASSTGSSTGYYGYTF. CDR3 nucleotide sequence: TGTGCCAGCAGTACCGGATCTTCGACAGGGTACTATGGCTACACCTTC.

This clone was found a few times. The rearrangement joins TRBV13 to TRBJ2-4; 7 nucleotides match TRBD1. CDR1 is PRHDT and CDR2 is FYEKMQ in the germline V gene (reference sequence). V shed 5 bases and J 7 bases; nucleotides not matched to a gene: 14. This CDR3 region has 16 residues. CDR3: CASSPRQGRGRNIQYF. CDR3 sequence (DNA): TGTGCCAGCAGCCCCCGACAGGGAAGGGGTAGGAACATTCAGTACTTC.

This clone has only one observation. The chain recombines TRBV18 with TRBJ1-6; D call uncertain. CDR3 length: 18 residues. Germline V gene sequence: CDR1 KGHSH, CDR2 LQKENI. The germline V and J ends were trimmed by 1 base and 0 bases, with 13 bases remaining between them. CDR3 residues: CASSPLESPSSYNSPLHF. CDR3 sequence (DNA): TGTGCCAGCTCACCACTGGAGTCGCCGAGCTCCTATAATTCACCCCTCCACTTT.

The chain combines TRBV5-5 with TRBJ2-6, with D uncertain. CDR3 length: 16 amino acids. Germline lookup yields CDR1 SGHKS and CDR2 YYEKEE (reference sequence). V was shortened by 0 bases and J by 1 base, with 8 bases between the two germline ends. The CDR3 DNA sequence: TGTGCCAGCAGCTTGGGTTTTAGTTCTGGGGCCAACGTCCTGACTTTC. It specifies CASSLGFSSGANVLTF.

The rearrangement uses TRBV30 and TRBJ2-7; the match to TRBD1 covers 7 bases. V lost 5 bases and J lost 5; bases outside the gene matches: 9. Looked up from germline, CDR1 is GTSNPN and CDR2 is SVGIG (reference sequence). The CDR3 extends over 13 amino acids. CDR3 nucleotide sequence: TGTGCCTGGGGACAGGCTCGGTACAACGAGCAGTACTTC. It translates to CAWGQARYNEQYF. Filled out from reference TRBV30 and TRBJ2-7, the complete variable domain reads SQTIHQWPATLVQPVGSPLSLECTVEGTSNPNLYWYRQAAGRGLQLLFYSVGIGQISSEVPQNLSASRPQDRQFILSSKKLLLSDSGFYLCAWGQARYNEQYFGPGTRLTVT.

The J gene is TRBJ2-1, the V gene TRBV30; 10 nucleotides match TRBD2. This CDR3 comprises 13 residues. The J segment lost 9 bases and the V segment lost 5 bases, leaving 7 bases of the junction unmatched. Germline V lookup: CDR1 GTSNPN, CDR2 SVGIG (reference sequence). CDR3 coding DNA: TGTGCCTGGGGAGCGGGGGGGCGATCTGAGCAGTTCTTC. Translating it yields CAWGAGGRSEQFF.

The rearrangement links TRBV11-3 to TRBJ2-7, with 8 bases fitting TRBD1. This CDR3 contains 13 residues. With 4 bases clipped from V and 4 bases from J, the junction kept 3 bases outside the gene matches. The germline gives CDR1 SGHNT, CDR2 YENEEA. The CDR3: CASSSGQGYEQYF. CDR3 in DNA: TGTGCCAGCAGCTCCGGACAGGGATACGAGCAGTACTTC.